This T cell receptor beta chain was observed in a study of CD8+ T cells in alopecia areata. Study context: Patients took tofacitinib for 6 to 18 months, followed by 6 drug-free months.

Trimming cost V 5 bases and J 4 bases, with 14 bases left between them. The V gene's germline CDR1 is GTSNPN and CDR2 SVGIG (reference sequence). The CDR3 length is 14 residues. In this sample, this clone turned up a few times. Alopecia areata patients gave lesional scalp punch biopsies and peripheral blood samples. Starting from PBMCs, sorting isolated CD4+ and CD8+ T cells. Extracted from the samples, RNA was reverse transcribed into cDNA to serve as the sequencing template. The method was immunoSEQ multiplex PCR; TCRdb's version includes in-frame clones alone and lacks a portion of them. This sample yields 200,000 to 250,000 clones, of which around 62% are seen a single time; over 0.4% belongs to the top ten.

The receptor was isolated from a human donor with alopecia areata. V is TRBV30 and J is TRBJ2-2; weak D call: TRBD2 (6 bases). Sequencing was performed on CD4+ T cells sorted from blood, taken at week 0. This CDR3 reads CAWATGTSTGELFF. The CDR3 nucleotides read TGTGCCTGGGCTACCGGGACTTCCACCGGGGAGCTGTTTTTT.